One and the same sample provided the 29 T cell receptor beta chains below, sequenced in a study of T cell responses to AZD1222 COVID-19 vaccine. Some clones are missing from TCRdb's copy, which holds only in-frame ones; the method was immunoSEQ multiplex PCR. Found here are 100,000 to 120,000 clones, 80% to 90% of them singletons; the top ten hold about 16%. The sequenced sample was peripheral blood, obtained 28 days after the second AZD1222 dose. These receptors were obtained from an adult who received the AZD1222 COVID-19 vaccine.

This clone was detected only once. The J gene is TRBJ1-1, the V gene TRBV6-6, with D uncertain. In germline, CDR1 is MNHNY, CDR2 SVGAGI (reference sequence). The CDR3 has 11 amino acids. V shed 6 bases and J shed 2 bases, with 4 bases lying between them. Here the CDR3 DNA reads TGTGCCAGCAGCCCCAACACTGAAGCTTTCTTT. It specifies CASSPNTEAFF.

This clone was seen a few times. The chain uses TRBV2 and TRBJ1-1; D unresolved. From germline, CDR1 is SNHLY and CDR2 FYNNEI. The CDR3 extends over 15 amino acids. V was shortened by 6 bases and J by 3 bases, with 17 bases between the two germline ends. The CDR3 DNA reads TGTGCCAGCAGGGAGACACGTAAGACGGACACTGAAGCTTTCTTT. Its translation is CASRETRKTDTEAFF. Complete variable domain (other parts from reference TRBV2 and TRBJ1-1): EPEVTQTPSHQVTQMGQEVILRCVPISNHLYFYWYRQILGQKVEFLVSFYNNEISEKSEIFDDQFSVERPDGSNFTLKIRSTKLEDSAMYFCASRETRKTDTEAFFGQGTRLTVV.

The chain combines TRBV12-5 with TRBJ1-2; D unresolved. Germline V gene lookup returns CDR1 LGHNT and CDR2 FRNRAP. Trimming shortened V by 5 bases and J by 0 bases, and 7 bases separated the two germline ends. This CDR3 is 13 amino acids long. CDR3 in amino acids: CASGLQTNYGYTF. The CDR3, as DNA: TGTGCTAGTGGTCTACAGACTAACTATGGCTACACCTTC.

The V gene is TRBV3-1 (or the pseudogene TRBV3-2), the J gene TRBJ1-3; TRBD1 might be the D (6 bases). This CDR3 is 16 amino acids long. V was shortened by 4 bases and J by 4 bases, with 17 bases between the two germline ends. Germline V CDR1 and CDR2: LGHDT, YNNKEL (reference sequence). The CDR3 bases are TGTGCCAGCAGCCTCCCAAAGGGGGGGGACGGAAACACCATATATTTT. This translates into CASSLPKGGDGNTIYF.

This chain links TRBV19 with TRBJ1-4, with 9 bases lining up with TRBD1. Per germline, CDR1 LNHDA and CDR2 SQIVND (reference sequence). The junction had 3 bases not matched to a gene; V was cut back by 6 bases and J by 4 bases. The CDR3 extends over 14 amino acids. Written as DNA, the CDR3 is TGTGCCAGTAGAGAGACAGGGGGTAATGAAAAACTGTTTTTT. Translated, it gives CASRETGGNEKLFF.

The rearrangement links TRBV9 to TRBJ2-1; 7 nucleotides line up with TRBD1. V was pared by 2 bases and J by 4 bases, with 21 bases of the junction left unmatched. CDR1 is SGDLS, CDR2 YYNGEE, per germline. CDR3 length: 20 amino acids. CDR3 residues: CASSVRWDSLFITGYNEQFF. In nucleotides, the CDR3 is TGTGCCAGCAGCGTTAGATGGGACAGCCTCTTTATTACTGGATACAATGAGCAGTTCTTC.

This chain joins TRBV2 and TRBJ2-3; 7 bases line up with TRBD2. Germline loops: CDR1 SNHLY, CDR2 FYNNEI. Trimming cost V 4 bases and J 1 base; bases outside gene matches: 5. This CDR3 comprises 15 residues. The CDR3 sequence is CASSVIAGGTDTQYF. The CDR3 nucleotides are TGTGCCAGCAGTGTAATAGCGGGTGGCACAGATACGCAGTATTTT. Combining the CDR3 with reference TRBV2 and TRBJ2-3 gives the whole variable domain EPEVTQTPSHQVTQMGQEVILRCVPISNHLYFYWYRQILGQKVEFLVSFYNNEISEKSEIFDDQFSVERPDGSNFTLKIRSTKLEDSAMYFCASSVIAGGTDTQYFGPGTRLTVL.

The V gene is TRBV28, the J gene TRBJ1-4, with D perhaps matching TRBD1 (5 bases). V was pared by 6 bases and J by 8 bases, with 16 bases between. Germline values: CDR1 MDHEN, CDR2 SYDVKM. There are 14 residues in the CDR3. The CDR3 loop reads CASRGHGPAEKLFF. CDR3 bases: TGTGCCAGCAGGGGGCATGGACCGGCGGAAAAACTGTTTTTT.

V usage is TRBV5-4 and J usage is TRBJ2-7; D is possibly TRBD2 (5 bases). Germline assignment: CDR1 SGHNT and CDR2 YYREEE (reference sequence). The CDR3 is 15 amino acids. V lost 4 bases, J lost 1 base, and 15 bases lay in between. The CDR3 nucleotides read TGTGCCAGCAGCCTGGCCGCGGGCAGGTCCTACGAGCAGTACTTC. As protein: CASSLAAGRSYEQYF.

V gene TRBV4-1 combines with J gene TRBJ1-5; D is uncertain. The CDR3 sequence is 15 residues long. Germline V lookup: CDR1 MGHRA, CDR2 YSYEKL. V was shortened by 1 base and J by 0 bases, with 7 bases between the two germline ends. The CDR3 DNA is TGCGCCAGCAGCCAAGGAGCCCTTAGCAATCAGCCCCAGCATTTT. This sequence encodes CASSQGALSNQPQHF.

V and J are TRBV6-5 and TRBJ2-7; 7 bases map to TRBD2. The CDR3 length is 16 residues. Germline-derived CDR1 and CDR2 are MNHEY and SVGAGI. J lost 3 bases, V lost 4 bases, and 12 bases had no gene match. DNA of the CDR3: TGTGCCAGCAGTTCCTATTTCAGCGGGGAAGACTACGAGCAGTACTTC. Protein product: CASSSYFSGEDYEQYF.

This clone has a single count. V usage is TRBV7-8 and J usage is TRBJ1-1; D is possibly TRBD1 (5 bases). Germline CDR1 reads SGHVS; CDR2 reads FQNEAQ. The CDR3 has 15 residues. Between the trimmed V and J ends, which lost 0 bases and 4 bases, there was a span of 12 bases. The CDR3 DNA sequence: TGTGCCAGCAGCTTAGCGCCTAGAGGGACCACTGAAGCTTTCTTT. It translates to CASSLAPRGTTEAFF. Full variable domain (missing parts from reference TRBV7-8 and TRBJ1-1): GAGVSQSPRYKVAKRGQDVALRCDPISGHVSLFWYQQALGQGPEFLTYFQNEAQLDKSGLPSDRFFAERPEGSVSTLKIQRTQQEDSAVYLCASSLAPRGTTEAFFGQGTRLTVV.

V gene TRBV19 combines with J gene TRBJ1-4, with 9 bases that match TRBD1. Trimming removed 7 bases from V and 5 bases from J; junction bases left unmatched: 8. CDR1 LNHDA and CDR2 SQIVND come from the germline V gene (reference sequence). This CDR3 comprises 15 residues. CDR3 sequence: CASTSLGTGNEKLFF. The CDR3 DNA is TGTGCCAGTACCTCATTAGGGACAGGGAATGAAAAACTGTTTTTT.

This clone was recorded only once. The chain's CDR3 is CASSLDDSSSYNEQFF. The DNA of the CDR3 is TGCGCCAGCAGCTTGGATGACAGTAGCTCCTACAATGAGCAGTTCTTC. V is TRBV5-1 and J is TRBJ2-1; D possibly corresponds to TRBD1 (5 bases). V shed 0 bases and J shed 0 bases, with 10 bases lying between them. This CDR3 spans 16 amino acids. Per germline, CDR1 SGHRS and CDR2 YFSETQ.

This chain connects TRBV7-9 to TRBJ2-5, with D uncertain. Per the germline V gene, CDR1 is SEHNR and CDR2 is FQNEAQ (reference sequence). CDR3 length equals 14 residues. V lost 4 bases to trimming and J lost 1 base, with 10 bases between them. CDR3 DNA sequence: TGTGCCAGCAGCTCGGACGGTTCCCAAGAGACCCAGTACTTC. Residues: CASSSDGSQETQYF.

The gene calls are TRBV25-1 and TRBJ2-1, with 9 nucleotides matching TRBD2. Germline V lookup: CDR1 MGHDK, CDR2 SYGVNS. There are 18 residues in the CDR3. V shed 0 bases, J shed 4 bases, and the junction held 10 bases outside the gene matches. CDR3 DNA sequence: TGTGCCAGCAGTGAATACGGGGCGGGAGGGAATCTTTACAATGAGCAGTTCTTC. Residues: CASSEYGAGGNLYNEQFF.

The chain is built from TRBV7-2 and TRBJ2-7, with 8 nucleotides matching TRBD2. The CDR3 totals 14 residues. V lost 5 bases to trimming and J lost 3 bases; unmatched junction nucleotides: 6. CDR1 SGHTA and CDR2 FQGNSA come from the germline V gene. The CDR3 DNA is TGTGCCAGCAGCCCACTAGCGGATGGCTACGAGCAGTACTTC. The encoded protein is CASSPLADGYEQYF.

The chain joins TRBV7-9 to TRBJ2-3, with TRBD2 matching over 8 bases. Germline V gene sequence: CDR1 SEHNR, CDR2 FQNEAQ (reference sequence). The ends lost 5 bases at V and 8 bases at J; junction bases unmatched: 9. This CDR3 region has 14 residues. The CDR3 spells CASSEGLAVSTQYF. Here the CDR3 DNA reads TGTGCCAGCAGCGAAGGACTAGCTGTGAGTACGCAGTATTTT.

The chain employs TRBV5-1 and TRBJ2-1, with unresolved D. V lost 4 bases and J lost 6, with 8 bases in between. CDR3 length: 12 residues. The V gene's germline CDR1 is SGHRS and CDR2 YFSETQ. This CDR3 is CASSETSNEQFF. Written as DNA, the CDR3 is TGCGCCAGCAGCGAAACAAGCAATGAGCAGTTCTTC.

This clone occurred once. The gene calls are TRBV7-9 and TRBJ1-1, with D possibly being TRBD1 (6 bases). Germline-derived CDR1 and CDR2 are SEHNR and FQNEAQ (reference sequence). The V gene lost 7 bases and the J gene lost 1 base, with 16 bases spanning the gap. The CDR3 totals 15 residues. CDR3 residues: CASTPRGAENTEAFF. CDR3 nucleotides: TGTGCCAGCACCCCGAGGGGGGCCGAGAACACTGAAGCTTTCTTT.

This chain uses TRBV4-1 with TRBJ1-6, with D perhaps matching TRBD1 (5 bases). The CDR3 loop spans 15 amino acids. Trimming pared 0 bases from V and 8 bases from J, leaving 11 bases between. Germline CDR1 is MGHRA and CDR2 is YSYEKL. The CDR3 spells CASSQDDGADSPLHF. The CDR3 DNA sequence: TGCGCCAGCAGCCAAGATGACGGGGCGGATTCACCCCTCCACTTT.

This sequence joins TRBV18 and TRBJ1-2; the match to TRBD1 covers 8 bases. Per germline, CDR1 KGHSH and CDR2 LQKENI. The CDR3 loop spans 12 amino acids. V was clipped by 3 bases and J by 6 bases; unmatched bases: 0. In DNA form, the CDR3 reads TGTGCCAGCTCACCGACAGGGGATGGCTACACCTTC. This codes for CASSPTGDGYTF.

This clone has just a few counts. V and J are TRBV7-2 and TRBJ2-7, with D possibly being TRBD2 (6 bases). V lost 1 base and J 3 bases, leaving 13 bases between the germline ends. Germline V CDR1 and CDR2: SGHTA, FQGNSA. This CDR3 contains 15 residues. The CDR3 DNA follows: TGTGCCAGCAGCTTAGAACCGGGACTTATCTACGAGCAGTACTTC. Protein: CASSLEPGLIYEQYF.

This chain links TRBV7-9 with TRBJ2-4; TRBD1 or TRBD2 may be the D gene (5 bases each). The V end lost 3 bases, the J end lost 0 bases, and 21 bases lay between the germline ends. Germline V lookup: CDR1 SEHNR, CDR2 FQNEAQ (reference sequence). CDR3 size: 19 residues. The CDR3 DNA sequence: TGTGCCAGCAGCTTTACCGGGACCAGCAAGGATCTAGCCAAAAACATTCAGTACTTC. It yields the protein CASSFTGTSKDLAKNIQYF. Together with reference TRBV7-9 and TRBJ2-4, the CDR3 gives the full variable domain: DTGVSQNPRHKITKRGQNVTFRCDPISEHNRLYWYRQTLGQGPEFLTYFQNEAQLEKSRLLSDRFSAERPKGSFSTLEIQRTEQGDSAMYLCASSFTGTSKDLAKNIQYFGAGTRLSVL.

This clone was picked up one time. The rearrangement uses TRBV6-1 and TRBJ2-5; TRBD1 agrees at 10 bases. The CDR3 is 15 residues long. The germline gives CDR1 MNHNS, CDR2 SASEGT. Germline trimming cut 1 base from V and 5 bases from J; bases unmatched to any gene: 4. The CDR3 reads CASSEETGGWETQYF. In nucleotides, the CDR3 is TGTGCCAGCAGTGAAGAGACAGGGGGCTGGGAGACCCAGTACTTC.

This chain joins TRBV11-3 and TRBJ2-1; D is possibly TRBD1 or TRBD2 (6 bases each). Germline CDR1 SGHNT, CDR2 YENEEA. The CDR3 contains 16 residues. V dropped 0 bases and J dropped 2 bases, with 11 bases sitting between them. Written as DNA, the CDR3 is TGTGCCAGCAGCTTAGAACAGGGAGGTACCTACAATGAGCAGTTCTTC. Translating it yields CASSLEQGGTYNEQFF.

The J gene is TRBJ2-1, the V gene TRBV18, with D possibly matching TRBD2 (5 bases). This CDR3 is 16 amino acids long. CDR1 and CDR2 from the germline V gene are KGHSH and LQKENI. Trimming stripped 3 bases from V and 0 bases from J, with 12 bases between. This CDR3 reads CASSPLAQSSYNEQFF. The CDR3 coding sequence is TGTGCCAGCTCACCGCTAGCACAGAGCTCCTACAATGAGCAGTTCTTC.

The gene calls are TRBV19 and TRBJ2-1; possibly TRBD1 or TRBD2 for D (5 bases each). The CDR3 covers 15 residues. The V end lost 4 bases, the J end lost 7 bases, and 17 bases lay between the germline ends. CDR1 and CDR2 from the germline V gene are LNHDA and SQIVND (reference sequence). The CDR3 region is CASSTLDSGDNEQFF. The CDR3 DNA follows: TGTGCCAGTAGTACCCTAGACAGCGGCGATAATGAGCAGTTCTTC.

This chain connects TRBV20-1 to TRBJ2-1, with D perhaps matching TRBD2 (6 bases). Germline lookup yields CDR1 DFQATT and CDR2 SNEGSKA (reference sequence). Between the trimmed V and J ends, which lost 3 bases and 7 bases, there was a span of 22 bases. The CDR3 has 16 amino acids. DNA of the CDR3: TGCAGTGCTAGTGAATCATGGCCCCGGGAGAAAAATGAGCAGTTCTTC. This codes for CSASESWPREKNEQFF.